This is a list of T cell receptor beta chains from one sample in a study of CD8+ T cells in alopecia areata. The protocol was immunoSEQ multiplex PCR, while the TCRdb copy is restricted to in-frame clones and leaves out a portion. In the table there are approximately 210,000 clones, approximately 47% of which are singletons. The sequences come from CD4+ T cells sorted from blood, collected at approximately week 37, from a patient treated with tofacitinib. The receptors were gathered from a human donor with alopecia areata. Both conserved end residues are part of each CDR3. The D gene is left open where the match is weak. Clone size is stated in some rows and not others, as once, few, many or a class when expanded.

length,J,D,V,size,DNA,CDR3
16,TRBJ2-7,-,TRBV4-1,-,TGCGCCAGCAGCCAATATGACTCAAACTCACCCTACGAGCAGTACTTC,CASSQYDSNSPYEQYF
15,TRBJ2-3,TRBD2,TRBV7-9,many,TGTGCCACGCGACCACCGGGAGGGCGGGCAGATACGCAGTATTTT,CATRPPGGRADTQYF
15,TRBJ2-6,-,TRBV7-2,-,TGTGCCAGCAGCTCCCGGTCGTCTGGGGCCAACGTCCTGACTTTC,CASSSRSSGANVLTF
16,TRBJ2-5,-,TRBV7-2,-,TGTGCCAGCAGCTTAGCGCACAGCCCTAGGGGCGAGACCCAGTACTTC,CASSLAHSPRGETQYF
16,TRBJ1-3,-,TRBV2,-,TGTGCCAGCAGTGAAAGGAGGGGGACCTCTGGAAACACCATATATTTT,CASSERRGTSGNTIYF
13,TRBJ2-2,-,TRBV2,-,TGTGCCAGCACACAGACTAACACCGGGGAGCTGTTTTTT,CASTQTNTGELFF
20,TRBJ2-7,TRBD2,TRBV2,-,TGTGCCAGCAGTGAATCTCTCGGGGGGACTAGCGGGAGAGCGGGGTACGAGCAGTACTTC,CASSESLGGTSGRAGYEQYF
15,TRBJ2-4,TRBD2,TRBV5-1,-,TGCGCCAGCAGCTTGGCGGCGGGAGAGGGAGACATTCAGTACTTC,CASSLAAGEGDIQYF
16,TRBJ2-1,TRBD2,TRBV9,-,TGTGCCAGCAGCCCTAATTATCCTAGCGGTTACAATGAGCAGTTCTTC,CASSPNYPSGYNEQFF
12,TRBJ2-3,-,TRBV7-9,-,TGTGCCAGGAGCACCGGTGGAGATACGCAGTATTTT,CARSTGGDTQYF
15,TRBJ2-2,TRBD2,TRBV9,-,TGTGCCAGCAGCGTAGTCGCTAGCGGGGCCGGGGAGCTGTTTTTT,CASSVVASGAGELFF
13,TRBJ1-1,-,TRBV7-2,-,TGTGCCAGCAGCTTAGTCCGGGTCACTGAAGCTTTCTTT,CASSLVRVTEAFF
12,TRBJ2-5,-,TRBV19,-,TGTGCCAGTAGTTCCGGAGCAGAGACCCAGTACTTC,CASSSGAETQYF
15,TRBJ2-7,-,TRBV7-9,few,TGTGCCAGCAGCCCGGAGAGGGCTGGGGGCTACGAGCAGTACTTC,CASSPERAGGYEQYF
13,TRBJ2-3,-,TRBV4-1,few,TGCGCCAGCAGCCAAGATATCCGAAGGGGACAGTATTTT,CASSQDIRRGQYF
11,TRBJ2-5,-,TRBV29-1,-,TGCAGCGTTGACTTTAGTGAGACCCAGTACTTC,CSVDFSETQYF
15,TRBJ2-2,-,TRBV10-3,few,TGTGCCATCAGTTGGACCGATACGAACACCGGGGAGCTGTTTTTT,CAISWTDTNTGELFF
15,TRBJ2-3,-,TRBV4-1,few,TGCGCCAGCAGCCTAAAAGGAATCGACCCGACTCAACAGTATTTT,CASSLKGIDPTQQYF
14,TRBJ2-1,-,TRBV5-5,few,TGTGCCAGCAGCTTTCTAAGCCAACCCAATGAGCAGTTCTTC,CASSFLSQPNEQFF
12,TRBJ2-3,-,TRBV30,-,TGTGCCTGGAGTTCTGGAGAGGGCCGAGGATATTTT,CAWSSGEGRGYF
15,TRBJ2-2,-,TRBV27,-,TGTGCCAGCAGTTTTGCAGGGGTTAACACCGGGGAGCTGTTTTTT,CASSFAGVNTGELFF